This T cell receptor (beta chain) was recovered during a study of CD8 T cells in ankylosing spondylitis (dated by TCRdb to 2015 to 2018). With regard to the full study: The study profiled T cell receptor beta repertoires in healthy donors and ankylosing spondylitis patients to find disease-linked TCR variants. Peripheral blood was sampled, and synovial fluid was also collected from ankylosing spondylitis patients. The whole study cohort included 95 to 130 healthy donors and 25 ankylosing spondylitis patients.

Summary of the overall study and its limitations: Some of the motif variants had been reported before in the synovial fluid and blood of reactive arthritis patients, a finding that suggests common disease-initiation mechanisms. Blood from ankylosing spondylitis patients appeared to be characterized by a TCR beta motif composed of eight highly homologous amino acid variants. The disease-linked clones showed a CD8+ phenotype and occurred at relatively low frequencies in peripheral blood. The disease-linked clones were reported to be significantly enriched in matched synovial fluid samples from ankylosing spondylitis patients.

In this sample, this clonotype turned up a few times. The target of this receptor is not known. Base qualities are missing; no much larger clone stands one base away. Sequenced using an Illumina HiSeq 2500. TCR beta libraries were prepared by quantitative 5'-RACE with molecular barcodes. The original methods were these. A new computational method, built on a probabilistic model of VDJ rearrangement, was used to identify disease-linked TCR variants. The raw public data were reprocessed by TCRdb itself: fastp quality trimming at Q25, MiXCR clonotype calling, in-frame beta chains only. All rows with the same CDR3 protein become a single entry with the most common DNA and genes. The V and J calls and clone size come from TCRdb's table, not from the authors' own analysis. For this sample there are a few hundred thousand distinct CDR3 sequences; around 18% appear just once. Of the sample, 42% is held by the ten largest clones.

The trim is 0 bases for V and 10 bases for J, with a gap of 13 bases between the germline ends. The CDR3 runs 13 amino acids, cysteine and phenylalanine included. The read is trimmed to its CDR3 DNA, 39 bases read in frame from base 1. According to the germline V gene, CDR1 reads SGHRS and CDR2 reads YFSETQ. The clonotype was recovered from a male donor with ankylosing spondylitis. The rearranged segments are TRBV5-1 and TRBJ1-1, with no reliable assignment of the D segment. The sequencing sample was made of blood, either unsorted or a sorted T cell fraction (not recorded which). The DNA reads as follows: TGCGCCAGCAGCTTGGAGGGCTCGGGTAGAGCTTTCTTT. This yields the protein CASSLEGSGRAFF.